The 14 T cell receptor beta chains listed next were all sequenced from one sample in a study of blood T cells in healthy people across ages (dated by TCRdb to between 2014 and 2017). To prepare the library, 5' RACE was applied. The sequencer was an Illumina HiSeq 2500. A second PCR of 7 to 11 cycles was performed with a sample-barcoded 5' primer and a J-beta primer mix. Clones were called with MiXCR by TCRdb after fastp trimmed the public reads at Q25, and only in-frame beta chains were retained. Each entry is one CDR3 protein sequence, shown with its most common DNA and genes. Across this sample there are over 1.5 million distinct CDR3 sequences, with less than 50% seen only once. Over 2% of the sample is taken by the ten largest. Input material: blood. The receptors originated from a woman aged 35 to 49 in good health.

This clonotype was seen a few times. The CDR3 protein is CASSSNRDRQFF. CDR3 in DNA: TGTGCCAGCAGCTCCAACCGGGACCGGCAGTTCTTC. V and J are TRBV7-2 and TRBJ2-1, with D perhaps assigned TRBD1 or TRBD2 (5 bases each). The CDR3 has 12 amino acids. Trimming shortened V by 4 bases and J by 12 bases, and 13 bases separated the two germline ends. The germline V gene encodes CDR1 SGHTA and CDR2 FQGNSA.

V is TRBV5-1 and J is TRBJ2-7, with D unclear. Germline V CDR1 and CDR2: SGHRS, YFSETQ. V shed 2 bases and J shed 0 bases, with 12 bases lying between them. The CDR3 extends over 15 amino acids. The CDR3 sequence is CASSLRLTDSYEQYF. CDR3 coding DNA: TGCGCCAGCAGCTTAAGGTTAACCGACTCCTACGAGCAGTACTTC.

This chain uses TRBV5-1 with TRBJ1-6; possible D gene TRBD1, 5 bases. The V gene's germline CDR1 is SGHRS and CDR2 YFSETQ. The CDR3 runs to 14 residues. Trimming took off 0 bases at V and 5 bases at J, with 6 bases between the two ends. Here the CDR3 reads CASSLAQDNSPLHF. The CDR3 nucleotides are TGCGCCAGCAGCTTGGCACAGGATAATTCACCCCTCCACTTT.

The rearrangement joins TRBV7-8 to TRBJ2-7; 7 bases agree with TRBD2. Per the germline V gene, CDR1 is SGHVS and CDR2 is FQNEAQ. V gave up 0 bases and J gave up 3 bases; unmatched junction bases: 5. The CDR3 has 15 residues. The CDR3 reads CASSLAIASGYEQYF. In DNA, the CDR3 is TGTGCCAGCAGCTTAGCGATTGCTAGCGGCTACGAGCAGTACTTC.

In this sample, this clonotype turned up a few times. This sequence joins TRBV27 and TRBJ2-1; D may be TRBD1 or TRBD2 (5 bases each). The CDR3 runs to 13 residues. CDR1 and CDR2 (germline): MNHEY, SMNVEV (reference sequence). Trimming took 5 bases from V and 5 from J, leaving 10 bases between them. The chain's CDR3 is CASSRDRHNEQFF. CDR3 in DNA: TGTGCCAGCAGTCGGGACCGACACAATGAGCAGTTCTTC.

The chain links TRBV4-2 to TRBJ2-7; tentative D call: TRBD1 (6 bases). CDR3 length: 14 residues. Germline V gene lookup returns CDR1 LGHNA and CDR2 YNFKEQ. The V end lost 1 base, the J end lost 3 bases, and 10 bases lay between the germline ends. As DNA, the CDR3 is TGTGCCAGCAGCCAAGGTGCGGACAGCTACGAGCAGTACTTC. Translated, it gives CASSQGADSYEQYF.

This clonotype was recorded a few times. The chain links TRBV10-3 to TRBJ2-1, with 7 bases that match TRBD2. The V gene end was trimmed by 4 bases and the J gene end by 12 bases; junction bases not matched to a gene: 24. CDR1 is ENHRY, CDR2 SYGVKD, per germline. This CDR3 has 18 residues. CDR3 nucleotide sequence: TGTGCCATCAGTGGCATCCCAACGGTGGCGGGGGTCGGTAACGGGCAGTTCTTC. Protein product: CAISGIPTVAGVGNGQFF.

This clonotype was detected only once. CDR3 residues: CASSSSGRGEQYF. CDR3 bases: TGTGCCAGCAGTAGCTCTGGCCGAGGCGAGCAGTACTTC. The rearrangement joins TRBV27 to TRBJ2-7; D is ambiguous. With 5 bases removed from V and 6 bases from J, the gap between germline ends came to 14 bases. The CDR3 spans 13 residues. Germline CDR1 reads MNHEY; CDR2 reads SMNVEV (reference sequence).

This clonotype was seen a handful of times. The rearrangement joins TRBV4-1 to TRBJ2-7, with D possibly TRBD2 on 6 matching bases. CDR1 MGHRA and CDR2 YSYEKL come from the germline V gene. Trimming removed 1 base at V and 4 bases at J, with 11 bases between. This CDR3 contains 14 residues. CDR3 residues: CASSQVEGPYEQYF. The DNA of the CDR3 is TGCGCCAGCAGCCAAGTGGAGGGTCCATACGAGCAGTACTTC.

CDR3 sequence (DNA): TGTGCCAGCAGTTACTCGATGGCAGGGGCTAACTATGGCTACACCTTC. It encodes CASSYSMAGANYGYTF. The chain is built from TRBV6-2 or TRBV6-3 and TRBJ1-2, with a possible D match to TRBD1 (6 bases). The CDR3 is 16 residues long. Trimming left V 0 bases short and J 0 bases short, with 11 bases between. CDR1 MNHEY and CDR2 SVGEGT come from the germline V gene.

This chain joins TRBV28 and TRBJ2-4; 7 positions match TRBD1. This CDR3 has 14 amino acids. J gave up 5 bases and V 5 bases, and 6 bases lay outside the gene matches. Germline CDR1 and CDR2: MDHEN and SYDVKM. The CDR3 spells CASSLTGLQNIQYF. The CDR3 DNA is TGTGCCAGCAGTCTGACAGGGTTGCAAAACATTCAGTACTTC.

This clonotype was detected only a few times. The V and J genes are TRBV6-2 or TRBV6-3 and TRBJ2-1; 11 bases are shared with TRBD1. Germline values: CDR1 MNHEY, CDR2 SVGEGT. The CDR3 sequence is 15 residues long. J gave up 7 bases and V 5 bases, and 7 bases lay outside the gene matches. CDR3 protein: CASSTGTGGINEQFF. CDR3 sequence (DNA): TGTGCCAGCAGTACCGGGACAGGGGGAATAAATGAGCAGTTCTTC.

The rearrangement joins TRBV20-1 to TRBJ2-5; either TRBD1 or TRBD2 may supply D (6 bases each). Germline CDR1 and CDR2: DFQATT and SNEGSKA (reference sequence). The CDR3 is 13 amino acids. Trimming removed 6 bases from V and 4 bases from J, with 15 bases in between. CDR3 protein: CSAGEGGRETQYF. In DNA, the CDR3 is TGCAGTGCCGGTGAGGGGGGCAGAGAGACCCAGTACTTC.

The gene calls are TRBV7-3 and TRBJ1-1; 10 bases fit TRBD1. The CDR3 has 13 amino acids. Germline CDR1 and CDR2: SGHTA and FQGTGA. The V gene end was trimmed by 4 bases and the J gene end by 8 bases; junction bases not matched to a gene: 4. CDR3 sequence: CASSSRTGGEAFF. The CDR3 DNA follows: TGTGCCAGCAGCTCGAGGACAGGGGGGGAAGCTTTCTTT. Filled out from reference TRBV7-3 and TRBJ1-1, the complete variable domain reads GAGVSQTPSNKVTEKGKYVELRCDPISGHTALYWYRQSLGQGPEFLIYFQGTGAADDSGLPNDRFFAVRPEGSVSTLKIQRTERGDSAVYLCASSSRTGGEAFFGQGTRLTVV.